Given below is one T cell receptor beta chain in context. These data are taken from a study of blood T cell repertoires in COVID-19. Study overall: Whether acute or convalescent, the COVID-19 samples came from the United States, Italy and Spain. The analysed material was cDNA or gDNA that came from T cells, B-cell-depleted T cells, or PBMCs.

V gave up 4 bases and J gave up 3 bases, with 13 bases separating them. CDR1 is LGHNT and CDR2 is FRNRAP in the germline V gene. This CDR3 is built from 15 residues. Original processing notes: By means of reference gene primer amplification, nucleated cell counts were estimated. Measured with immunoSEQ multiplex PCR; TCRdb has only the in-frame clones, and not every one. From that table come the V and J calls and clone size; the DNA was used to work out D and trimming. The sample includes 300,000 to 400,000 clones, around 91% seen only once; the top ten take less than 3.5%. The rearrangement joins TRBV12-5 to TRBJ2-1; a weak D match, TRBD2 (6 bases). This sequence was found in a woman aged 18-35 years who had recovered from COVID-19. The material sequenced was peripheral blood. CDR3 sequence: CASGSAGPSYNEQFF. The CDR3 DNA sequence: TGTGCTAGTGGTTCAGCGGGTCCCAGCTACAATGAGCAGTTCTTC.